Listed here is a single T cell receptor beta chain. Authors' analysis steps: From reference gene primer amplification, estimates of nucleated cell counts were derived. Produced via immunoSEQ multiplex PCR; TCRdb's table is partial and in-frame only. V and J calls and clone size come straight from that table; D and trimming were deduced from the DNA. The sample lists hundreds of thousands of clones, 80% occurring once. From germline, CDR1 is MDHEN and CDR2 SYDVKM. Trimming removed 10 bases from V and 4 bases from J, with 19 bases in between. This CDR3 has 14 residues. The sample belongs to a study of blood T cell repertoires in COVID-19.

Sequences were obtained from PBMCs or T cells enriched from blood (not recorded which). The sequence was collected from a woman aged 35 to 49 with acute COVID-19. J is TRBJ1-2 and V is TRBV28; D is unclear. CDR3 amino acids: CAIAQHGWSYGYTF. The DNA of the CDR3 is TGTGCCATTGCCCAACACGGGTGGAGCTATGGCTACACCTTC.